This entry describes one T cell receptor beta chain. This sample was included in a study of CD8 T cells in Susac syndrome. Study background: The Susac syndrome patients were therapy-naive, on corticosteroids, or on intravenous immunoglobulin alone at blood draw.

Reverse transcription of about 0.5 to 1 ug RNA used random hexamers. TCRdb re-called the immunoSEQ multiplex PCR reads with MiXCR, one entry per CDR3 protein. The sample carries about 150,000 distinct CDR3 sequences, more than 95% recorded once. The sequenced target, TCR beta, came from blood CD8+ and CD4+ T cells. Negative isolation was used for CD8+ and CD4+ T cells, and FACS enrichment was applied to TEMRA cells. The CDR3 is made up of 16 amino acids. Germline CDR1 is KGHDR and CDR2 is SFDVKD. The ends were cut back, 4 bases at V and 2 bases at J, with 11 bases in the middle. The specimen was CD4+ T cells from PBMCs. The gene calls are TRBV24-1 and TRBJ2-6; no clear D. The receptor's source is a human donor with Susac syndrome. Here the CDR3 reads CATSDPTGPGANVLTF. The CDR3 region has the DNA TGTGCCACCAGTGACCCAACTGGCCCTGGGGCCAACGTCCTGACTTTC.